The rows below give T cell receptor beta chains drawn from one sample of a study of T cell responses to AZD1222 COVID-19 vaccine. The data were produced by immunoSEQ multiplex PCR, yet TCRdb's version contains in-frame clones alone and is incomplete. Of roughly 180,000 clones listed, about nine tenths were seen once; the top ten hold approximately 3%. The sample in question was peripheral blood, obtained on day 0 of AZD1222 vaccination. These receptors all stem from an adult in good health. Each CDR3 is given with its conserved first and last residue. The D gene is left open where the match is weak. A clone size is listed for some rows: how often the clone was seen (once, few, many), or a class if it is expanded.

NA	NA	TRBJ1-4	TRBV7-3	CASSLAPTEKLFF	TGTGCCAGCAGCTTAGCCCCCACGGAAAAACTGTTTTTT
NA	TRBD1	TRBJ1-2	TRBV4-3	CASSRNRDSAHGYTF	TGCGCCAGCAGCCGGAACCGGGACAGCGCGCATGGCTACACCTTC
once	NA	TRBJ1-4	TRBV5-6	CASSWTTASNEKLFF	TGTGCCAGCAGCTGGACGACAGCCTCTAATGAAAAACTGTTTTTT
NA	TRBD1	TRBJ1-5	TRBV6-6	CASSYYATGFQPQHF	TGTGCCAGCAGTTACTATGCGACAGGGTTTCAGCCCCAGCATTTT
NA	NA	TRBJ2-7	TRBV7-3	CASSLSVNSYEQYF	TGTGCCAGCAGCCTGTCGGTCAACTCCTACGAGCAGTACTTC
NA	NA	TRBJ2-3	TRBV3-1/TRBV3-2	CASSQVTDTQYF	TGTGCCAGCAGCCAAGTCACAGATACGCAGTATTTT
NA	NA	TRBJ2-7	TRBV2	CASRDTYEQYF	TGTGCCAGCAGGGACACTTACGAGCAGTACTTC
NA	TRBD1	TRBJ2-2	TRBV27	CASNSRLDRGRTGELFF	TGTGCCAGCAACTCCCGACTGGACAGGGGCCGTACCGGGGAGCTGTTTTTT
NA	TRBD1	TRBJ1-5	TRBV6-2/TRBV6-3	CASSPTPETGRVSNQPQHF	TGTGCCAGCAGCCCTACCCCCGAGACAGGGCGCGTGAGCAATCAGCCCCAGCATTTT
NA	TRBD1	TRBJ1-3	TRBV9	CASSVSGQGGNTIYF	TGTGCCAGCAGCGTCTCGGGACAGGGGGGAAACACCATATATTTT
NA	NA	TRBJ1-3	TRBV6-5	CASSYDREKAGNTIYF	TGTGCCAGCAGTTACGACAGAGAAAAAGCTGGAAACACCATATATTTT
NA	TRBD2	TRBJ2-2	TRBV9	CASSRLAGNTGELFF	TGTGCCAGCAGTAGACTAGCGGGGAACACCGGGGAGCTGTTTTTT
NA	TRBD1	TRBJ1-2	TRBV2	CASSEVAGGIDGYTF	TGTGCCAGCAGTGAAGTCGCAGGGGGGATAGATGGCTACACCTTC
NA	NA	TRBJ1-2	TRBV4-2	CASSQDASSSNYGYTF	TGTGCCAGCAGCCAAGATGCGAGTTCCTCTAACTATGGCTACACCTTC
NA	NA	TRBJ2-1	TRBV5-1	CASSRLGAGYNEQFF	TGCGCCAGCAGCCGATTGGGGGCGGGTTACAATGAGCAGTTCTTC
NA	NA	TRBJ1-6	TRBV1	CTSSQAATGGEDNSPLHF	TGCACCAGCAGCCAAGCCGCGACAGGGGGAGAAGATAATTCACCCCTCCACTTT
few	NA	TRBJ1-2	TRBV5-8	CASSLGQGPYGYTF	TGTGCCAGCAGCTTGGGGCAGGGGCCCTATGGCTACACCTTC
NA	TRBD1	TRBJ2-2	TRBV9	CASSVAPPDRVSGELFF	TGTGCCAGCAGCGTTGCACCCCCGGACAGGGTCAGCGGGGAGCTGTTTTTT
NA	TRBD1	TRBJ1-1	TRBV11-2	CASSDSEGQGALAFF	TGTGCCAGCAGCGACTCCGAAGGACAGGGGGCGCTAGCTTTCTTT
few	NA	TRBJ2-7	TRBV13	CASSPKHSSYEQYF	TGTGCCAGCAGCCCTAAACACAGCTCCTACGAGCAGTACTTC
NA	NA	TRBJ1-1	TRBV19	CASSFMGENTEAFF	TGTGCCAGTAGTTTTATGGGGGAGAACACTGAAGCTTTCTTT
NA	NA	TRBJ2-3	TRBV6-4	CASRASGTSTDTQYF	TGTGCCAGCAGAGCCTCCGGGACTAGCACAGATACGCAGTATTTT
once	NA	TRBJ1-5	TRBV6-2/TRBV6-3	CASSYPRRALGNQPQHF	TGTGCCAGCAGTTACCCTCGAAGGGCTTTGGGCAATCAGCCCCAGCATTTT
NA	TRBD1	TRBJ2-1	TRBV6-1	CASSEEGTGWNEQFF	TGTGCCAGCAGTGAAGAGGGGACAGGGTGGAATGAGCAGTTCTTC
NA	TRBD2	TRBJ2-5	TRBV9	CASSASPLANQETQYF	TGTGCCAGCAGCGCGAGTCCACTAGCGAACCAAGAGACCCAGTACTTC
NA	NA	TRBJ2-7	TRBV12-3/TRBV12-4	CASSFSREQYF	TGTGCCAGCAGTTTTAGCCGCGAGCAGTACTTC
NA	NA	TRBJ1-2	TRBV29-1	CSVEEGLSYGYTF	TGCAGCGTTGAAGAGGGCTTGAGCTATGGCTACACCTTC
NA	TRBD1	TRBJ2-5	TRBV3-1/TRBV3-2	CASSQRPHPWTGKETQYF	TGTGCCAGCAGCCAAAGACCCCACCCCTGGACAGGGAAAGAGACCCAGTACTTC